This T cell receptor beta chain came from a study of cytomegalovirus exposure and HLA in healthy donors. On this clone itself: Its antigen is unidentified.

The CDR3 runs 12 residues. Germline CDR1 and CDR2: SEHNR and FQNEAQ (reference sequence). V gave up 5 bases and J gave up 9 bases, with 13 bases separating them. The PCR contained 60 Vbeta and 13 Jbeta primers. The table came from immunoSEQ multiplex PCR; TCRdb's copy has only in-frame clones and leaves some out. The sample yields under 200,000 clones, 80% to 90% seen once. Study-wide points: In terms of immune exposure information, only CMV serostatus was available. In a later analysis, several top co-occurrence clusters appeared linked to parvovirus B19, influenza, CMV and Epstein-Barr virus.

V is TRBV7-9 and J is TRBJ1-1; D not certain. Input material: PBMCs. This sequence originates from a man aged 25 to 45 in good health and CMV-seropositive. CDR3: CASSLRKQQAFF. CDR3 bases: TGTGCCAGCAGCCTTAGAAAACAGCAAGCTTTCTTT.